A selection of T cell receptor beta chains follows, all from one sample in a study of Ad26.COV2.S vaccination and SARS-CoV-2 variants. Sequencing was performed with immunoSEQ multiplex PCR; in TCRdb, only in-frame clones are kept and a portion is missing. The data show about 460,000 clones, 70% to 90% seen once. The sample here was peripheral blood, taken in a trial of Ad26.COV2.S vaccine versus placebo. The receptor source for this set is a person between 18 and 60 years old who received the Ad26.COV2.S COVID-19 vaccine or a placebo. Both conserved end residues are part of each CDR3. Each record gives: V gene, clone size, D gene, J gene, CDR3 DNA, CDR3 protein. The D gene is left open where the match is weak. Rows may omit the clone size; those that give it use once, few, many or a size class.

TRBV5-1,NA,NA,TRBJ2-1,TGCGCCAGCAACCAAAGGGACTCCTACAATGAGCAGTTCTTC,CASNQRDSYNEQFF
TRBV24-1,NA,NA,TRBJ2-2,TGTGCCACCAGTGATCCGATGCGAGCCGGGGAGCTGTTTTTT,CATSDPMRAGELFF
TRBV9,NA,NA,TRBJ2-1,TGTGCCAGCAGCCCCACCGGGGGAGTGTATAATGAGCAGTTCTTC,CASSPTGGVYNEQFF
TRBV27,NA,TRBD1,TRBJ2-3,TGTGCCATACAGGGGGCTGATACGCAGTATTTT,CAIQGADTQYF
TRBV6-5,NA,NA,TRBJ1-2,TGTGCCAGCAGTTACTCGGGACAAATCTATGGCTACACCTTC,CASSYSGQIYGYTF
TRBV7-6,NA,NA,TRBJ1-3,TGTGCCAGCAGCCGCCCGCCGACAGGCTCCGGAAACACCATATATTTT,CASSRPPTGSGNTIYF
TRBV14,NA,TRBD2,TRBJ2-5,TGTGCCAGCAGCCAATTGTCTAGCGGGGAGACCCAGTACTTC,CASSQLSSGETQYF
TRBV7-2,NA,TRBD2,TRBJ2-5,TGTGCCAGCAGCTTAGAGGCGGGGGGTGGGGAGACCCAGTACTTC,CASSLEAGGGETQYF
TRBV27,NA,NA,TRBJ2-7,TGTGCCAGCAAACCGGTTCCGGGCCGGTACGAGCAGTACTTC,CASKPVPGRYEQYF
TRBV5-1,NA,TRBD2,TRBJ2-3,TGCGCCAGCAGCGGAGTAAGCGGGAGGGTCACAGATACGCAGTATTTT,CASSGVSGRVTDTQYF
TRBV9,NA,NA,TRBJ2-7,TGTGCCAGCAGCGTTGGAGGGGGTCCCTACTCGTACTCTTCCTACGAGCAGTACTTC,CASSVGGGPYSYSSYEQYF
TRBV11-1,NA,NA,TRBJ1-5,TGTGCCAGCAGCCTCAGAGACGGGGGGCCCCAGCATTTT,CASSLRDGGPQHF
TRBV4-1,NA,TRBD1,TRBJ1-2,TGCGCCAGCAGCGCACCCGGGACAGAGATCGACTATGGCTACACCTTC,CASSAPGTEIDYGYTF
TRBV24-1,NA,TRBD2,TRBJ2-7,TGTGCCACCGAAGGCCGGGCGGGAGTCTCCTACGAGCAGTACTTC,CATEGRAGVSYEQYF
TRBV6-2/TRBV6-3,NA,NA,TRBJ1-5,TGTGCCAGCAGTTCACGGCTTCTGCCAGGCCATAGCAATCAGCCCCAGCATTTT,CASSSRLLPGHSNQPQHF
TRBV7-9,NA,NA,TRBJ2-1,TGTGCCAGCAGCTTATTGCCGGTCAATGAGCAGTTCTTC,CASSLLPVNEQFF
TRBV21-1,NA,NA,TRBJ1-2,TGTGCCAGCAGCAAAGATTGTGACAGAAGATGGTATGGCTACACCTTC,CASSKDCDRRWYGYTF
TRBV4-1,NA,NA,TRBJ1-1,TGCGCCAGCAGCCACCGGGGACTTGGGAACACTGAAGCTTTCTTT,CASSHRGLGNTEAFF
TRBV19,NA,TRBD2,TRBJ2-5,TGTGCCAGTACCAAATTAGCGGGGGCCCAAGAGACCCAGTACTTC,CASTKLAGAQETQYF
TRBV7-2,NA,NA,TRBJ2-4,TGTGCCAGCAGCTTACGGCTCAGGGGGGCGGCCAAAAACATTCAGTACTTC,CASSLRLRGAAKNIQYF
TRBV28,NA,TRBD2,TRBJ2-3,TGTGCCAGCAGGGAGGGAGGGGCTAGCACAGATACGCAGTATTTT,CASREGGASTDTQYF
TRBV27,once,NA,TRBJ1-1,TGTGCCAGCAGTTTAAGGGGCATGAACACTGAAGCTTTCTTT,CASSLRGMNTEAFF
TRBV19,NA,NA,TRBJ2-1,TGTGCCAGTACCGCGGGACTCCCTTCCAAGGAGCAGTTCTTC,CASTAGLPSKEQFF
TRBV30,NA,NA,TRBJ1-4,TGTGCCTGGAGTCCCGCTGACATTCCTCCCTTAACTAATGAAAAACTGTTTTTT,CAWSPADIPPLTNEKLFF
TRBV6-1,NA,TRBD2,TRBJ2-7,TGTGCCAGCAGTGAGACTAGCGGGAGGTTATACGAGCAGTACTTC,CASSETSGRLYEQYF
TRBV4-2,NA,TRBD1,TRBJ1-6,TGTGCCAGCAGCCAAGGTCAGGGGGGCATACCCCTCCACTTT,CASSQGQGGIPLHF
TRBV7-9,NA,NA,TRBJ1-5,TGTGCCAGCAGCTCGAACAATCAGCCCCAGCATTTT,CASSSNNQPQHF
TRBV2,NA,TRBD1,TRBJ2-7,TGTGCCAGCAGCACTCAGGGGGTCGAGCAGTACTTC,CASSTQGVEQYF
TRBV7-9,NA,NA,TRBJ2-3,TGTGCCAGCAGCTTAGACAGGACCCATGCTAGCACAGATACGCAGTATTTT,CASSLDRTHASTDTQYF
TRBV27,NA,TRBD2,TRBJ2-1,TGTGCCAGCAGTTCCCTACTAGCGGGAGGGTACAATGAGCAGTTCTTC,CASSSLLAGGYNEQFF
TRBV5-1,NA,TRBD2,TRBJ2-1,TGCGCCAGCAGCTCGGGACTAGCCCCTGAGCAGTTCTTC,CASSSGLAPEQFF
TRBV29-1,NA,NA,TRBJ1-4,TGCAGCGTTCAACAAGTTGGTGAAAAACTGTTTTTT,CSVQQVGEKLFF
TRBV30,NA,TRBD1,TRBJ1-2,TGTGCCTGGAGTATGGCAGGGGGCGATGGCTACACCTTC,CAWSMAGGDGYTF
TRBV30,NA,NA,TRBJ2-1,TGTGCCTGGAGGCTAGCCGGGACGAGGAATGAGCAGTTCTTC,CAWRLAGTRNEQFF
TRBV5-5,NA,NA,TRBJ1-5,TGTGCCAGCAGCTTGTGGGGGAATCAGCCCCAGCATTTT,CASSLWGNQPQHF
TRBV7-6,NA,NA,TRBJ2-5,TGTGCCAGCAGCTTCCAAGAGACCCAGTACTTC,CASSFQETQYF
TRBV4-1,NA,NA,TRBJ2-7,TGCGCCAGCAGCCAAGATCGGGTTTACGAGCAGTACTTC,CASSQDRVYEQYF
TRBV7-9,NA,NA,TRBJ1-1,TGTGCCAGCAGCTACCAAGACAGTGTGAACACTGAAGCTTTCTTT,CASSYQDSVNTEAFF
TRBV7-8,few,NA,TRBJ1-5,TGTGCCAGCAGCTTAGGGACCCTCATCGAGCCCCAGCATTTT,CASSLGTLIEPQHF
TRBV5-4,NA,NA,TRBJ1-2,TGTGCCAGCAGCGCGGACAGCATCTATGGCTACACCTTC,CASSADSIYGYTF
TRBV3-1/TRBV3-2,once,TRBD1,TRBJ2-2,TGTGCCAGCAGCCAATACCGGGACAGAGCGAACACCGGGGAGCTGTTTTTT,CASSQYRDRANTGELFF
TRBV5-1,NA,TRBD2,TRBJ2-1,TGCGCCAGCAGCTCCTCTAGCGGGAGGGAATACAATGAGCAGTTCTTC,CASSSSSGREYNEQFF
TRBV28,NA,NA,TRBJ2-3,TGTGCCAGCAGTTTATGGGCAACGGATACGCAGTATTTT,CASSLWATDTQYF